These 17 T cell receptor beta chains originate from one sample sequenced in a study of cytomegalovirus exposure and HLA in healthy donors. The PCR was carried out with 60 Vbeta primers and 13 Jbeta primers. Generated by immunoSEQ multiplex PCR, the TCRdb table keeps only in-frame clones and is missing some. In the table there are approximately 150,000 clones, about 64% of which are singletons. Sample: PBMCs. The receptors were gathered from a man aged 50 to 59 in good health and CMV-seronegative.

The V call is TRBV27, the J call TRBJ2-3; D unclear. CDR3 size: 15 residues. The V end was cut by 5 bases, the J end by 2 bases, with 14 bases between. Germline V gives CDR1 MNHEY, CDR2 SMNVEV (reference sequence). CDR3 DNA sequence: TGTGCCAGCAGTCGCCCGGGTTCTACCACAGATACGCAGTATTTT. This translates into CASSRPGSTTDTQYF.

The chain's CDR3 is CASSPRGRGEYGYTF. The CDR3 coding sequence is TGCGCCAGCAGCCCGAGGGGCAGGGGGGAATATGGCTACACCTTC. The chain combines TRBV4-3 with TRBJ1-2; 7 bases agree with TRBD1. Germline assignment: CDR1 LGHNA and CDR2 YSLEER. The J segment lost 5 bases and the V segment lost 4 bases, leaving 10 bases of the junction unmatched. This CDR3 is built from 15 residues.

The chain carries TRBV28 and TRBJ1-2; D unclear. Trimming left V 6 bases short and J 11 bases short, with 19 bases between. The CDR3 runs 13 residues. The V gene's germline CDR1 is MDHEN and CDR2 SYDVKM. The chain's CDR3 is CASSLLDPGRYTF. DNA for the CDR3: TGTGCCAGCAGCCTTCTGGATCCAGGAAGGTACACCTTC.

V is TRBV19 and J is TRBJ1-5; maybe TRBD1 (5 bases). The CDR3 is 14 amino acids. Germline values: CDR1 LNHDA, CDR2 SQIVND (reference sequence). Trimming pared 6 bases from V and 6 bases from J, leaving 15 bases between. DNA of the CDR3: TGTGCCAGTAGACCTGACAGTACGAGTCAGCCCCAGCATTTT. Its protein product is CASRPDSTSQPQHF.

This clone was counted once. The sample has other DNA sequences that encode this CDR3 too. CDR3 sequence (DNA): TGTGCCAGCAGCCGGGGGGAGACCCAGTACTTC. This sequence encodes CASSRGETQYF. The J gene is TRBJ2-5, the V gene TRBV5-6, with D possibly matching TRBD2 (6 bases). The germline V and J ends were trimmed by 4 bases and 5 bases, with 6 bases remaining between them. Per the germline V gene, CDR1 is SGHDT and CDR2 is YYEEEE. This CDR3 spans 11 amino acids.

Concerning this clone: A junction boundary mismatches the germline segment, possibly from a read error. V and J are TRBV9 and TRBJ2-5, with D possibly TRBD2 on 6 matching bases. Looked up from germline, CDR1 is SGDLS and CDR2 is YYNGEE. This CDR3 contains 16 residues. This CDR3 reads CASSVGGDPVQGTQYF. The CDR3 nucleotides are TGTGCCAGCAGCGTAGGGGGGGACCCCGTTCAAGGGACCCAGTACTTC. Looking up the rest from reference TRBV9 and TRBJ2-5 gives the full variable domain: DSGVTQTPKHLITATGQRVTLRCSPRSGDLSVYWYQQSLDQGLQFLIQYYNGEERAKGNILERFSAQQFPDLHSELNLSSLELGDSALYFCASSVGGDPVQGTQYFGPGTRLLVL.

This clone showed up just a few times. The chain joins TRBV5-1 to TRBJ1-1, with D uncertain. The CDR3 runs to 14 residues. Germline values: CDR1 SGHRS, CDR2 YFSETQ. Trimming took off 0 bases at V and 1 base at J, with 7 bases between the two ends. CDR3 nucleotide sequence: TGCGCCAGCAGCTTGGATGCAGGGAACACTGAAGCTTTCTTT. This translates into CASSLDAGNTEAFF.

The CDR3 DNA reads TGTGCCAGCTCACCACAGAAGGCGGGGGGACTCCAGCCCTACAATGAGCAGTTCTTC. This sequence encodes CASSPQKAGGLQPYNEQFF. The chain is built from TRBV18 and TRBJ2-1, with 8 bases identical to TRBD2. Germline V gene data show CDR1 as KGHSH and CDR2 as LQKENI. The CDR3 length is 19 residues. With V trimmed by 1 base and J by 2 bases, 13 bases remained unmatched.

This clone has more than one count but fewer than ten. The chain links TRBV2 to TRBJ2-7; 11 bases are shared with TRBD1. Germline V gene lookup returns CDR1 SNHLY and CDR2 FYNNEI. The V and J ends lost 5 bases and 4 bases, in that order; junction bases with no gene match: 10. The CDR3 is 16 amino acids. CDR3 in amino acids: CASSFAGTGGVYEQYF. DNA for the CDR3: TGTGCCAGCAGTTTCGCCGGGACAGGGGGTGTGTACGAGCAGTACTTC.

Only a few counts were recorded for this clone. CDR3 DNA: TGTGCCAGCAGCCAGCTGGAGCGGGGGGATACGCAGTATTTT. It translates to CASSQLERGDTQYF. The gene calls are TRBV7-9 and TRBJ2-3, with 8 bases fitting TRBD2. Unmatched junction bases numbered 7, after V lost 5 bases and J lost 6 bases. Germline lookup yields CDR1 SEHNR and CDR2 FQNEAQ (reference sequence). This CDR3 contains 14 residues.

The chain is built from TRBV4-3 and TRBJ2-5; 16 bases align to TRBD2. V lost 0 bases to trimming and J lost 0 bases; unmatched junction nucleotides: 4. The germline V gene has CDR1 LGHNA and CDR2 YSLEER. This CDR3 is built from 19 residues. In nucleotides, the CDR3 is TGCGCCAGCAGCCAAGATAGGGGACTAGCGGGGGGGAACCAAGAGACCCAGTACTTC. Amino acids: CASSQDRGLAGGNQETQYF.

The chain joins TRBV30 to TRBJ1-5; TRBD1 is a possible D gene (5 bases). Trimming stripped 4 bases from V and 3 bases from J, with 16 bases between. There are 15 residues in the CDR3. Germline V gene sequence: CDR1 GTSNPN, CDR2 SVGIG (reference sequence). The CDR3 region has the DNA TGTGCCTGGACTAGGCGGGACGGATTCAATCAGCCCCAGCATTTT. Protein sequence: CAWTRRDGFNQPQHF.

Here the CDR3 reads CAHRRGAANYGYTF. In nucleotides, the CDR3 is TGTGCTCACCGGCGGGGGGCAGCGAACTATGGCTACACCTTC. The chain is built from TRBV28 and TRBJ1-2; possibly TRBD1 for D (6 bases). The CDR3 runs to 14 residues. The germline CDR1 and CDR2 sequences are MDHEN and SYDVKM.

This rearrangement joins TRBV11-2 to TRBJ1-1; no clear D gene. V dropped 1 base and J dropped 7 bases, with 7 bases sitting between them. The CDR3 has 12 amino acids. Germline V CDR1 and CDR2: SGHAT, FQNNGV. CDR3 DNA sequence: TGTGCCAGCAGCTTAGGCGGGTATGAAGCTTTCTTT. This gives the protein CASSLGGYEAFF.

This clone was detected a few times. The chain has TRBV28 and TRBJ1-4; 9 positions agree with TRBD1. V was pared by 5 bases and J by 7 bases, with 5 bases of the junction left unmatched. The CDR3 has 14 amino acids. The germline V gene encodes CDR1 MDHEN and CDR2 SYDVKM. The CDR3 sequence is CASSTWGQGEKLFF. The CDR3 bases are TGTGCCAGCAGTACCTGGGGACAGGGTGAAAAACTGTTTTTT.

This clone showed up just a few times. V is TRBV28 and J is TRBJ1-5; D is perhaps TRBD1 (6 bases). Germline V gene lookup returns CDR1 MDHEN and CDR2 SYDVKM. CDR3 length equals 14 residues. V lost 4 bases to trimming and J lost 5 bases, with 12 bases between them. The DNA for the CDR3 is TGTGCCAGCAGTTCCAGGGGTACCTATCAGCCCCAGCATTTT. Translated: CASSSRGTYQPQHF.

The chain combines TRBV4-3 with TRBJ2-7; 9 bases fit TRBD1. V dropped 0 bases and J dropped 6; count of bases not matched to a gene: 6. The CDR3 runs to 15 residues. The germline V gene encodes CDR1 LGHNA and CDR2 YSLEER. The CDR3: CASSQERTGEVEQYF. DNA of the CDR3: TGCGCCAGCAGCCAAGAGAGGACAGGGGAGGTCGAGCAGTACTTC.